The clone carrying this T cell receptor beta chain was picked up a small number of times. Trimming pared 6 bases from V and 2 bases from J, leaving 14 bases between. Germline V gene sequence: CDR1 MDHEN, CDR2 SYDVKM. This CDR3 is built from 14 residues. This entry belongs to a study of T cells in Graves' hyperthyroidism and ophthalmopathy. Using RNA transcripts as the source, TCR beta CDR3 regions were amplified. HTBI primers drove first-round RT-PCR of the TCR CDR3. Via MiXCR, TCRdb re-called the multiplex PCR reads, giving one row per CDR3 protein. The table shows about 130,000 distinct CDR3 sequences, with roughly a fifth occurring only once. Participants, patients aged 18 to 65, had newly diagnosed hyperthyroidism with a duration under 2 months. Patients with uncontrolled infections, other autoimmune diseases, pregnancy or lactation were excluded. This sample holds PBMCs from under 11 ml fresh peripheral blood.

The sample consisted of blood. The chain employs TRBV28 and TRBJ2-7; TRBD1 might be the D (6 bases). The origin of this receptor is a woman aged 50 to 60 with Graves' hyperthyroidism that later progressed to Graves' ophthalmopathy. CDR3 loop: CASSQQGSTYEQYF. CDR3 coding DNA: TGTGCCAGCAGCCAGCAGGGGAGCACCTACGAGCAGTACTTC.